Detailed here is one T cell receptor beta chain. The antigen is not known. These data originate in a study of cytomegalovirus exposure and HLA in healthy donors. About the study: The platform used for the roughly 130 validation repertoires matched that of the roughly 630 first-cohort repertoires, a later analysis reported. Broader study findings: Investigators reported 164 TCR beta chains as tied to cytomegalovirus. According to a subsequent analysis, TCR clusters identified in the first cohort showed a tendency to co-occur across the 120 or so validation repertoires.

Clones were read by immunoSEQ multiplex PCR, and TCRdb kept only the in-frame ones, dropping some. Here the sample spans under 200,000 clones, around nine tenths being singletons. This CDR3 comprises 14 residues. Trimming cost V 2 bases and J 3 bases, with 9 bases left between them. Germline-derived CDR1 and CDR2 are MNHEY and SMNVEV (reference sequence). The sequencing sample was made of PBMCs. This sequence joins TRBV27 and TRBJ2-3, with a tentative D call TRBD1 (6 bases). This clonotype originated in a woman between 18 and 30 years old in good health and CMV-seronegative. The CDR3 DNA reads as TGTGCCAGCAGTTTAATAGGACAGACAGATACGCAGTATTTT. This translates into CASSLIGQTDTQYF.